This TCR beta chain was obtained from a study of T cell responses to AZD1222 COVID-19 vaccine. This CDR3 has 15 amino acids. Germline loops: CDR1 MGHRA, CDR2 YSYEKL. V was trimmed by 4 bases and J by 0 bases, leaving 12 bases between them. Comments on this clone: Antigen unknown.

Profiled with immunoSEQ multiplex PCR; TCRdb holds only in-frame clones, not every one. The specimen's table records around 150,000 clones. Study-wide results and limits: Clonal diversity may have been underestimated in mostly white British donors.

The chain recombines TRBV4-1 with TRBJ1-2; D is unresolved. Sequencing was carried out using peripheral blood. The TCR originated in an adult in good health. As DNA, the CDR3 is TGCGCCAGCAGCCCAAGGACGGAGTCTAACTATGGCTACACCTTC. It translates to CASSPRTESNYGYTF.